The source of this TCR beta chain is a study of cytomegalovirus exposure and HLA in healthy donors listed by TCRdb under 2017. Describing the broader study: According to an earlier analysis of 587 of the donors, about 179 million T cells yielded 95 million to 140 million unique TCR beta sequences and about 300 Gb of sequence data. An early release that covered approximately 600 HLA-typed donors contained 300 to 350 gigabases of sequencing data and approximately 85 million unique TCR sequences. Among the approximately 400 genotyped donors, around 81% belonged to the genetic ancestry cluster associated with self-reported Caucasian donors. The study aimed to test whether cataloging public T cell receptors could reveal signatures of past pathogen exposure. The study profiled the T cell repertoires of around 700 subjects by immunosequencing and related them to cytomegalovirus serostatus. In addition to the first cohort of approximately 650 subjects, a separate validation cohort of 120 different subjects was used. The study combined high-throughput TCR immunosequencing, statistical association of individual TCRs with disease status, and machine learning to predict cytomegalovirus infection status. To study patterns of TCR occurrence, a later analysis re-analyzed previously published TCR beta repertoires from 666 donors and added high-resolution HLA genotyping. The later analysis used no new phenotypic data to find candidate immune exposures, relying instead on TCR beta sequences and their occurrence across donors. An earlier analysis of 587 of the donors used high-throughput TCR beta sequencing to judge whether each TCR beta V gene segment behaved as functional or pseudogenic. Alongside the repertoire data, information on donor age, sex, ethnicity and CMV serostatus was compiled. Genome-wide SNP genotypes for about 65% of the roughly 700 donors were used in a later genetic analysis, which treated that subset as a discovery cohort. Every repertoire in the discovery cohort had been generated on one and the same sequencing platform. Both class I and class II loci were covered by HLA typing, at four-digit resolution. The number of typed donors differed by locus: about 620-630 for A, B, C, DRB1 and DQB1; some 500 for DQA1; 600 to 610 for DPA1; and approximately 450 for DPB1. About five DR-DQ haplotypes were handled as single units for association and clustering, since linkage in the cohort was strong. On average, around 230,000 unique TCR beta nucleotide sequences were sequenced per donor among some 430 genotyped donors of the cohort, with roughly 19% of those sequences being non-productive.

The CDR3 holds 13 amino acids from the cysteine to the phenylalanine. Just the 39-base CDR3 DNA is kept, in frame starting at base 1. CDR1 and CDR2, looked up from the germline V gene, are MNHEY and SVGAGI. The V end gives up 3 bases and the J end 5 bases, leaving 3 bases in the junction not matched to a gene. The cohort comprised hundreds of healthy bone marrow donors. Cohort members were all nominally healthy when sampled, although unrecorded immune exposures were likely present. The donor was CMV seropositive and was included in the group of approximately 310 seropositive cohort members. Each donor provided a peripheral blood sample, and peripheral blood mononuclear cells were used for TCR beta sequencing. Genomic DNA extraction from the blood cell samples was performed with the Qiagen DNeasy Blood Extraction Kit. General study outcomes and caveats: Across donors, most TCR sequences were observed very rarely, whereas some public TCRs were present in many individuals. The 87-base-pair reads could not distinguish some IMGT-functional V segments, including TRBV6-2 and TRBV6-3, so those segments were excluded. In an earlier analysis of some 540 of the donors, most TCR beta V segments appeared in productive rearrangements about 90% or about 30% of the time, broadly matching IMGT annotations. According to the authors, the approach could potentially be generalized to other disease states and immunological phenotypes. A later analysis found that TCR association rates varied across HLA loci, with DRB1 alleles showing the most associated TCRs and HLA-C alleles the fewest. Most CMV-associated TCR beta chains appeared to be HLA-restricted in a later analysis, and the HLA associations seemed to be driven largely by CMV exposure. Correlated functional status among segregating V segments might reflect linkage disequilibrium, but an unknown experimental factor could not be ruled out. Because counts were too low, approximately 15 rarely observed V segments, including chromosome 9 orphons, were excluded from the earlier analysis of some 590 of the donors. In a later analysis, HLA-associated TCR beta chains showed more clonal expansion and lower generation probabilities than non-associated chains that were equally common. For the cohort, immune exposure information was limited to CMV serostatus. Assigning TCR associations to individual alleles was difficult when HLA alleles, especially DR and DQ, strongly co-occurred. V-gene and J-gene trimming of TCR beta chains was associated with a missense DCLRE1C variant in a later genetic analysis, and the association was replicated in an independent cohort. A further reported finding was that TCR beta sequences accurately predicted the HLA-A and HLA-B alleles for most subjects in the first cohort. The cohort was sequenced for TCR beta chains only, and without alpha or paired-chain data the features that could be detected were limited. Cytomegalovirus status was reported to be diagnosed by the classifier with high specificity and sensitivity in both the original and validation cohorts. In a later genetic analysis, fewer N-insertions in productive TCRs were reported among donors in an Asian-associated ancestry cluster than the approximately 630-donor mean. In a later analysis, over 15,000 TCR beta sequences were associated with specific HLA alleles at a false discovery rate of 0.05. In the study, around 160 TCR beta chains were listed as associated with cytomegalovirus. HLA typing was unavailable for some donors at each locus, so association tests used only the typed subset. Presence/absence analyses assumed roughly uniform sequencing depth across donors, an assumption that may not hold. A later analysis reported that several top co-occurrence clusters appeared linked to parvovirus B19, influenza, CMV and Epstein-Barr virus. Three of the identified cytomegalovirus-associated TCR beta chains were confirmed in vitro to be specific for cytomegalovirus antigens. A group of highly shared sequence variants was considered likely to be a technical artifact of the sequencing pipeline.

The library was generated by the immunoSEQ multiplex PCR assay. For the multiplex PCR, a mixture combining 60 forward primers for TCR Vbeta segments and 13 reverse primers for TCR Jbeta segments was used. A multiplex PCR assay on genomic DNA amplified the CDR3 region of rearranged TCR beta genes. On the Illumina HiSeq System, the amplified TCR beta libraries were sequenced as 87-base-pair reads. For the original study's pipeline: A later analysis counted 65 million to 90 million unique TCR beta chains across the 666 repertoires, and roughly 10 million of these chains were shared by at least two donors. To remove PCR and sequencing errors, raw reads were error-corrected and collapsed into unique sequences using a nearest-neighbor algorithm that merged closely related sequences. To assign V, D and J gene segments, CDR3 sequences were aligned to IMGT reference sequences. For a sequence to be retained, at least a six-nucleotide match to both a V gene segment and a J gene segment was required. Rearrangements were called productive when the CDR3 lacked stop codons and stayed in frame with V and J; all others were non-productive. Following IMGT convention, CDR3 was defined as the stretch from the second conserved V-encoded cysteine to the conserved J-encoded phenylalanine. The earlier analysis of 550 to 650 of the donors excluded any sequence lacking an unambiguous match to a single V gene segment. An earlier analysis of 587 of the donors classified V segments as functional when productive rearrangements were above 56.7% and as segregating when the standard deviation between donors was above 5%. To diagnose cytomegalovirus status from the catalog of TCR beta chain sequences, a statistical classification framework was built. A later analysis assigned V and J genes by comparing TCR nucleotide sequences with IMGT/GENE-DB human TR gene sequences. The TCRdist pipeline was used in a later analysis to assign CDR3 sequences and most-parsimonious VDJ recombination scenarios. A later analysis defined each TCR beta chain by its CDR3 amino acid sequence plus V-gene family, and excluded reads lacking a unique V-gene family. A later analysis removed 500 to 650 highly shared, low-generation-probability nucleotide sequences to deal with suspected cross-contamination and a sequencing artifact. In a later analysis, a clonal expansion index was calculated for each public chain from normalized within-repertoire ranks of inferred template counts. Generation probabilities in a later analysis came from a VDJ recombination model fitted to out-of-frame rearrangements, and those results were checked against IGoR. In a later analysis, hypergeometric tests were used to score TCR-TCR, TCR-HLA and TCR-CMV co-occurrence, with a repertoire-size bias correction applied to TCR pairs. A later analysis estimated false discovery rates by permuting HLA or CMV assignments 20 times. In a later analysis, co-occurring TCRs were grouped using DBSCAN, with TCRdist sequence similarity added in when clustering inside HLA-allele-positive subsets. Repertoires with fewer than 30,000 or more than 120,000 public chains were left out of co-occurrence clustering, as were about five repertoires with anomalous nucleotide sharing. This is the immuneACCESS table as TCRdb keeps it, with only in-frame sequences that have V and J called. A part of the clones is gone; compared with another copy, unresolved V genes explain less than half, and the rest is unexplained. That table furnishes V, J and clone size, whereas the DNA furnished D and trimming. This sample has around 110,000 clones in its table, and approximately 80% of those were observed once. The ten largest clonotypes hold roughly a fifth of the sample.

About this clone itself: Its antigen remains unidentified. No per-base quality is available; no much larger clone lies one base away.

The sample was PBMCs. The receptor comes from a man in his thirties or forties in good health and CMV-seropositive. The chain is encoded by TRBV6-5 joined to TRBJ1-2; TRBD1 matches 7 bases in the middle. The DNA is as follows: TGTGCCAGCAGTTATGTGACAGGGTATGGCTACACCTTC. Its protein product is CASSYVTGYGYTF.